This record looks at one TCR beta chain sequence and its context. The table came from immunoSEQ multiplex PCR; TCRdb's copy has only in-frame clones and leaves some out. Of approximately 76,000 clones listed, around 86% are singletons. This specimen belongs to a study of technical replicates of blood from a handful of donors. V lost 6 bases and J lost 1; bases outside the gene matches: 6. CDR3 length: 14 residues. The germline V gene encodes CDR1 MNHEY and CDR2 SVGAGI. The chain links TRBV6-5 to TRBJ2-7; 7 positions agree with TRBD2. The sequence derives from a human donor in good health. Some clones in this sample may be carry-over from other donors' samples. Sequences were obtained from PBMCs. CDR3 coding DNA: TGTGCCAGCAGCCGGGACTATGAATCCTACGAGCAGTACTTC. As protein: CASSRDYESYEQYF.